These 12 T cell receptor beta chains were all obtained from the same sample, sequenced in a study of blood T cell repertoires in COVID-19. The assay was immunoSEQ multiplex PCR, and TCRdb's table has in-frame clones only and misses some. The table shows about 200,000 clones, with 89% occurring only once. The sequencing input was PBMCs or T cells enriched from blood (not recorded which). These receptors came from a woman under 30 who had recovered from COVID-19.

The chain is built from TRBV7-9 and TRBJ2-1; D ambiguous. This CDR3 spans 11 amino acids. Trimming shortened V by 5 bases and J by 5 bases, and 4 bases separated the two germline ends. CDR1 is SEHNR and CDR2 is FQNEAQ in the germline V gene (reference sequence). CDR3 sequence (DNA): TGTGCCAGCAGCAGAGACAATGAGCAGTTCTTC. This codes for CASSRDNEQFF.

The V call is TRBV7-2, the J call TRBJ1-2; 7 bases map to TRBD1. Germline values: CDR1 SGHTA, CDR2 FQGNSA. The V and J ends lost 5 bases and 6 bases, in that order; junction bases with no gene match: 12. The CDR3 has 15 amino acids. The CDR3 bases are TGTGCCAGCAGCCCTAACAGGGGACGTAGTCATGGCTACACCTTC. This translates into CASSPNRGRSHGYTF.

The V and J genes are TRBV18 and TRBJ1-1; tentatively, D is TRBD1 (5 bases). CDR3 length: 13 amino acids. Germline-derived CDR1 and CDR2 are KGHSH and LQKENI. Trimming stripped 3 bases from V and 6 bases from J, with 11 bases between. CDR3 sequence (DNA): TGTGCCAGCTCACCTACAGGTCGCCCTGAAGCTTTCTTT. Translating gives CASSPTGRPEAFF.

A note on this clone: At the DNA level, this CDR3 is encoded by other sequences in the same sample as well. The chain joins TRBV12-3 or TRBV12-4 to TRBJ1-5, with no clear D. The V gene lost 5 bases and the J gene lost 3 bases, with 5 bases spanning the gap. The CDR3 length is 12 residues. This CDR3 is CASSPLNQPQHF. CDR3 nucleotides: TGTGCCAGCAGTCCCCTCAATCAGCCCCAGCATTTT.

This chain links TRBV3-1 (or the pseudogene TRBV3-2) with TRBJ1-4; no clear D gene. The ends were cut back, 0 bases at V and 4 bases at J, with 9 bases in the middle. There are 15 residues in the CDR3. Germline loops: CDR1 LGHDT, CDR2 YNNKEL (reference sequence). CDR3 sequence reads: CASSQDSGYNEKLFF. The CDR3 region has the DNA TGTGCCAGCAGCCAAGACAGCGGCTATAATGAAAAACTGTTTTTT.

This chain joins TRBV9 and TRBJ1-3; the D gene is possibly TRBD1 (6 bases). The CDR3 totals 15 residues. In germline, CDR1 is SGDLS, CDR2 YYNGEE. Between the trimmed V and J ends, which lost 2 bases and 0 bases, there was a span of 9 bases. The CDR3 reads CASSVGQISGNTIYF. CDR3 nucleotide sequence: TGTGCCAGCAGCGTCGGACAGATCTCTGGAAACACCATATATTTT.

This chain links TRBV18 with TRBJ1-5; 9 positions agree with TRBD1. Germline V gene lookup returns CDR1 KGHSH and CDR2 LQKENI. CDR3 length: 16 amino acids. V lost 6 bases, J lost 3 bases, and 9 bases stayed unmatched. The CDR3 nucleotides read TGTGCCAGCTCGCCCTCCGGGACAGGGATCAATCAGCCCCAGCATTTT. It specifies CASSPSGTGINQPQHF.

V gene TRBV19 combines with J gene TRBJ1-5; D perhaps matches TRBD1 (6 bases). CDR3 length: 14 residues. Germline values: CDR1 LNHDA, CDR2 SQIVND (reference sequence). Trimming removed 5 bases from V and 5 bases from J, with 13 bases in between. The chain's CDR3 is CASSVQGKDQPQHF. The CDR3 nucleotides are TGTGCCAGTAGTGTGCAGGGGAAGGATCAGCCCCAGCATTTT.

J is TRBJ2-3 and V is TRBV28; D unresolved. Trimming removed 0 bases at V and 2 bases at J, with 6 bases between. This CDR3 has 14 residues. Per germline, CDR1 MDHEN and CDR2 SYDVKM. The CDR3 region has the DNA TGTGCCAGCAGTTTATGGGGCTTCACAGATACGCAGTATTTT. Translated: CASSLWGFTDTQYF.

Here the CDR3 DNA reads TGTGCCAGCAGGGGGACAGGGAAGAATTCACCCCTCCACTTT. It yields the protein CASRGTGKNSPLHF. The rearrangement joins TRBV28 to TRBJ1-6; TRBD1 aligns across 9 bases. Germline V CDR1 and CDR2: MDHEN, SYDVKM. The CDR3 contains 14 residues. After removal of 6 bases from V and 7 bases from J, the junction contained 4 bases not matched to a gene.

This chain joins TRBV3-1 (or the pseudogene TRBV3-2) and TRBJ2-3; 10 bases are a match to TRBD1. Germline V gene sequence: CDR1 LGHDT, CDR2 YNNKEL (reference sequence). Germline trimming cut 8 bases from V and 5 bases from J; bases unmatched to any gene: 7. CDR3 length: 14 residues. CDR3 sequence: CASADRGRGDTQYF. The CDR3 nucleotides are TGTGCCAGCGCAGACAGGGGGCGGGGAGATACGCAGTATTTT.

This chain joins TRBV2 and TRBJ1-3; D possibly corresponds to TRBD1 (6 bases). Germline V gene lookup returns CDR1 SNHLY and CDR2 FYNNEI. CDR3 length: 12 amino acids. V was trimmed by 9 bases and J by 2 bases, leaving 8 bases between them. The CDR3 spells CARRTAGNTIYF. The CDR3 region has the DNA TGTGCCAGGAGGACAGCTGGAAACACCATATATTTT.